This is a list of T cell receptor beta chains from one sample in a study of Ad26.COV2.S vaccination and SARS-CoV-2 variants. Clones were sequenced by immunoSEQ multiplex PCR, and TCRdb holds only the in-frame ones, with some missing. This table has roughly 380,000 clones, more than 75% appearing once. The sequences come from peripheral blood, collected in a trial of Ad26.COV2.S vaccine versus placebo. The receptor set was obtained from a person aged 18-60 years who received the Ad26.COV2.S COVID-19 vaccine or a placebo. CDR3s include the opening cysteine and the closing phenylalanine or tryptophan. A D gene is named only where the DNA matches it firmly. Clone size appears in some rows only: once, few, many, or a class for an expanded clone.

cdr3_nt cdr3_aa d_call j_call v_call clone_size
TGCAGCGTTGAAGTGGTGGGGGAGCGAACCTACGAGCAGTACTTC CSVEVVGERTYEQYF NA TRBJ2-7 TRBV29-1 NA
TGTGCCAGCAGTCTCAGGCAGGGGACTGTAAACGAGCAGTACTTC CASSLRQGTVNEQYF NA TRBJ2-7 TRBV27 NA
TGTGCCAGCAGCCCGGGACAGGGGGATGGCTACACCTTC CASSPGQGDGYTF TRBD1 TRBJ1-2 TRBV27 NA
TGCAGTGCTAGTAAGGCAGGGGGTCCCTACGAGCAGTACTTC CSASKAGGPYEQYF TRBD1 TRBJ2-7 TRBV20-1 NA
TGTGCCTGGAACAGGGTTGATTCACCCCTCCACTTT CAWNRVDSPLHF NA TRBJ1-6 TRBV30 few
TGTGCCAGCAGTTTAATTAGGTGGGGAAATTCACCCCTCCACTTT CASSLIRWGNSPLHF NA TRBJ1-6 TRBV28 NA
TGCGCCAGCAGCCAAGATGGGGCCAGCTACAATGAGCAGTTCTTC CASSQDGASYNEQFF NA TRBJ2-1 TRBV4-1 NA
TGTGCCAGTAGTATACTGGCGGGCCAAGAGACCCAGTACTTC CASSILAGQETQYF NA TRBJ2-5 TRBV19 NA
TGTGCCTCCGGACAGGGGGGATCACCCCTCCACTTT CASGQGGSPLHF TRBD1 TRBJ1-6 TRBV10-3 once
TGTGCCAGCAGCCAAGATACGGGGGTTTCACCCCTCCACTTT CASSQDTGVSPLHF NA TRBJ1-6 TRBV3-1/TRBV3-2 NA
TGTGCCAGCAGCCAAGGGTGGAGGGGCTACGAGCAGTACTTC CASSQGWRGYEQYF NA TRBJ2-7 TRBV14 NA
TGTCCAAGCGCGGGAGGCTCCTACGAGCAGTACTTC CPSAGGSYEQYF TRBD2 TRBJ2-7 TRBV19 NA
TGTGCCAGTACCAGGGACCAAAATCAGCCCCAGCATTTT CASTRDQNQPQHF NA TRBJ1-5 TRBV19 few
TGTGCCAGCAGTACCCGCGGAGGGCTAACCTACGAGCAGTACTTC CASSTRGGLTYEQYF NA TRBJ2-7 TRBV7-9 NA
TGCGCCAGCAGTTTAGCGGGGTTCTCCTACAATGAGCAGTTCTTC CASSLAGFSYNEQFF TRBD2 TRBJ2-1 TRBV5-1 once
TGCGCCAGCAGCGAAACACAGGGGGCTTTAGTCATACCTGGAAACACCATATATTTT CASSETQGALVIPGNTIYF TRBD1 TRBJ1-3 TRBV4-1 NA
TGCAGCGTTGAAGCGACGGGTTATGGCTACACCTTC CSVEATGYGYTF NA TRBJ1-2 TRBV29-1 NA
TGTGCCAGCAGCCCGGAATCCCTCAGCGCTGGAAACACCATATATTTT CASSPESLSAGNTIYF NA TRBJ1-3 TRBV13 NA
TGTGCCAGCTCACCATCGGAGAAACTACACGAGCAGTACTTC CASSPSEKLHEQYF NA TRBJ2-7 TRBV18 NA
TGTGCCAGCAGCGCCGACAGCAGGGATCAGCCCCAGCATTTT CASSADSRDQPQHF NA TRBJ1-5 TRBV9 NA
TGTGCCAGCAGTTTCAGGCCGGGGACCCAGTACTTC CASSFRPGTQYF NA TRBJ2-5 TRBV28 NA
TGCGCCAGCAGCCAAGATGATCCCGGGCAGCTGTTTTTT CASSQDDPGQLFF NA TRBJ2-2 TRBV4-3 NA
TGTGCCAGCAGCTCACAGGGCCGGACTGAAGCTTTCTTT CASSSQGRTEAFF NA TRBJ1-1 TRBV7-2 NA
TGTGCCAGCAGTTTGGGACGGGGGGTACTTGAAGAGACCCAGTACTTC CASSLGRGVLEETQYF TRBD2 TRBJ2-5 TRBV28 NA
TGTGCCAGCAACCCGAGGGAGAGGGGAAATCAGCCCCAGCATTTT CASNPRERGNQPQHF NA TRBJ1-5 TRBV6-5 NA
TGTGCCAGCAGCGTAGCTGCGGGTGGGGGAGACTATGGCTACACCTTC CASSVAAGGGDYGYTF NA TRBJ1-2 TRBV9 NA
TGCAGCGCCATTGGGAGGGGCGGCACAGATACGCAGTATTTT CSAIGRGGTDTQYF TRBD2 TRBJ2-3 TRBV29-1 NA
TGTGCCACCAGGGGGAGGGGTGGCTCACCCCTCCACTTT CATRGRGGSPLHF TRBD1 TRBJ1-6 TRBV6-5 once
TGTGCCAGCAGTAGGCAAACAGGGGCTAGGCAGTTCTTC CASSRQTGARQFF TRBD1 TRBJ2-1 TRBV6-5 NA
TGTGCCAGTATCGAAAGCCCACAGGGACTAGGGTATGGCTACACCTTC CASIESPQGLGYGYTF NA TRBJ1-2 TRBV19 NA
TGTGCCAGCAGCCCTACCACAGGGGCTCCTTCGTACGAGCAGTACTTC CASSPTTGAPSYEQYF TRBD1 TRBJ2-7 TRBV7-9 NA
TGCGCCAGCAGCCAAGATATGACAGGGCAGGCACCTGGAAACACCATATATTTT CASSQDMTGQAPGNTIYF TRBD1 TRBJ1-3 TRBV4-1 NA